Listed below are T cell receptor beta chains from one sample, sequenced in a study of blood T cell repertoires in COVID-19. Sequencing was performed with immunoSEQ multiplex PCR; in TCRdb, only in-frame clones are kept and a portion is missing. The sample has about 380,000 clones, around 87% seen once. What was sequenced was PBMCs or T cells enriched from blood (not recorded which). These TCRs come from a man aged 25 to 40 who had recovered from COVID-19. Both conserved end residues are part of each CDR3. Each record gives: D gene, V gene, clone size, J gene, CDR3 protein, CDR3 DNA. D genes are given only for firm matches. Expanded clones are given a class, and other clones once, few, many or no size at all.

NA,TRBV19,NA,TRBJ2-7,CASRRDTGAYEQYF,TGTGCCAGTAGACGGGACACCGGGGCCTACGAGCAGTACTTC
TRBD1,TRBV5-5,many,TRBJ1-1,CASSIGGSVNTEAFF,TGTGCCAGCAGCATAGGGGGCTCGGTGAACACTGAAGCTTTCTTT
TRBD2,TRBV6-1,NA,TRBJ2-7,CASSELLAGAYEQYF,TGTGCCAGCAGTGAACTTCTAGCGGGGGCCTACGAGCAGTACTTC
TRBD1,TRBV7-9,NA,TRBJ1-2,CASSPGTGVLSYTF,TGTGCCAGCAGCCCAGGGACAGGGGTTCTGAGCTACACCTTC
NA,TRBV14,NA,TRBJ1-6,CASSQGTVYNSPLHF,TGTGCCAGCAGCCAGGGTACAGTGTATAATTCACCCCTCCACTTT
NA,TRBV6-2/TRBV6-3,NA,TRBJ1-3,CASSYRNTPGYF,TGTGCCAGCAGTTACCGTAATACACCGGGATATTTT
NA,TRBV13,NA,TRBJ1-5,CASSLRSAGQPQHF,TGTGCCAGCAGCTTAAGGTCCGCGGGTCAGCCCCAGCATTTT
NA,TRBV10-3,NA,TRBJ2-5,CAISEEETQYF,TGTGCCATCAGTGAGGAGGAGACCCAGTACTTC
TRBD1,TRBV10-3,NA,TRBJ1-2,CAISGTGDGYTF,TGTGCCATCAGTGGGACAGGGGACGGCTACACCTTC
TRBD1,TRBV18,NA,TRBJ2-3,CASSPPAQGATQYF,TGTGCCAGCTCACCACCGGCACAGGGGGCTACGCAGTATTTT
NA,TRBV5-4,NA,TRBJ2-3,CASSFPGSVSTDTQYF,TGTGCCAGCAGCTTCCCCGGGAGCGTAAGCACAGATACGCAGTATTTT
NA,TRBV4-1,NA,TRBJ2-2,CASSQDSRGTGELFF,TGCGCCAGCAGCCAAGATAGCCGGGGCACCGGGGAGCTGTTTTTT
NA,TRBV19,NA,TRBJ1-2,CASTLRGTIYGYTF,TGTGCCAGTACACTAAGGGGAACCATCTATGGCTACACCTTC
TRBD1,TRBV11-1,NA,TRBJ1-2,CASSTGTGNGYTF,TGTGCCAGCAGCACAGGGACAGGGAATGGCTACACCTTC